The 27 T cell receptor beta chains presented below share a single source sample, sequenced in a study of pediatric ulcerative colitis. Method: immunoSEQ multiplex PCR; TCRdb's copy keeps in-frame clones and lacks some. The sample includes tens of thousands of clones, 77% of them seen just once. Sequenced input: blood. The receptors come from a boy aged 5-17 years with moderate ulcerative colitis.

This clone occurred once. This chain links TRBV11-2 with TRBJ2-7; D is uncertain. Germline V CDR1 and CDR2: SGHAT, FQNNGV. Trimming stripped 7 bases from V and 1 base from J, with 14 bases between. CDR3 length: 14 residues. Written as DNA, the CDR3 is TGTGCCAGCACCCCCGCCGGATCGTCCTACGAGCAGTACTTC. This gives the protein CASTPAGSSYEQYF.

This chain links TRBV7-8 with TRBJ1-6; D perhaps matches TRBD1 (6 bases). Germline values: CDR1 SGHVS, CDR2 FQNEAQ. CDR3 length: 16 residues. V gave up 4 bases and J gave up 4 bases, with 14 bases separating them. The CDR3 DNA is TGTGCCAGCAGCTCCCGACAGGTACAATATAATTCACCCCTCCACTTT. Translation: CASSSRQVQYNSPLHF.

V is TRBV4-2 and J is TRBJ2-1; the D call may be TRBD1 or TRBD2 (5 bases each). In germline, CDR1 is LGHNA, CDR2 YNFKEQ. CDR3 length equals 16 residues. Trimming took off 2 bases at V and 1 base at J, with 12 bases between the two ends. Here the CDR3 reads CASSQPRGESYNEQFF. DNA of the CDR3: TGTGCCAGCAGCCAACCGAGGGGCGAATCCTACAATGAGCAGTTCTTC.

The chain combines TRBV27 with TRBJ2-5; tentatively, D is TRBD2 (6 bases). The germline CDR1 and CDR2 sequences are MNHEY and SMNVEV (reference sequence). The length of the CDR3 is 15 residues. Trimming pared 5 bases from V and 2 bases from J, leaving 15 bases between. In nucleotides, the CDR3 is TGTGCCAGCAGTAGGGCGGGACGGGGGCAAGAGACCCAGTACTTC. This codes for CASSRAGRGQETQYF.

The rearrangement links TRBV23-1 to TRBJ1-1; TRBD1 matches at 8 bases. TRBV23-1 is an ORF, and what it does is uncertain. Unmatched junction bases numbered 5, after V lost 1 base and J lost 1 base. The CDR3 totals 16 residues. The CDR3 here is CASSQYPDRGNTEAFF. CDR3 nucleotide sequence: TGCGCCAGCAGTCAATATCCCGACAGGGGGAACACTGAAGCTTTCTTT.

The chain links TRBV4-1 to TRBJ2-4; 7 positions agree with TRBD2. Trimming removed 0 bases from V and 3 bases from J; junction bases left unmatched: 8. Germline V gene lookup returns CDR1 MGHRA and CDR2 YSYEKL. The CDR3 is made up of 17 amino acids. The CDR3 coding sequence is TGCGCCAGCAGCCAAGAGGGGGGGAGGTTGGGCAAAAACATTCAGTACTTC. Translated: CASSQEGGRLGKNIQYF.

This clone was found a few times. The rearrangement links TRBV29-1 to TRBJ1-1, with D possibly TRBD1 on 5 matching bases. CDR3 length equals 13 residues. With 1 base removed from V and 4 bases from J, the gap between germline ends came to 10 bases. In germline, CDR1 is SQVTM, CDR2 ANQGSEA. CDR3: CSVEVDRATEAFF. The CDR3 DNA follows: TGCAGCGTTGAAGTCGACAGAGCCACTGAAGCTTTCTTT.

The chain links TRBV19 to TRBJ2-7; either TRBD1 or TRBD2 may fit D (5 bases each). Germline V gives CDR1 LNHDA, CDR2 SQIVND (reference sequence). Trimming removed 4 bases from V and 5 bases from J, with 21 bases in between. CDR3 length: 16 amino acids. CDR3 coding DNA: TGTGCCAGTAGTACCTCTCCGACGGTCTTGGGGGACGAGCAGTACTTC. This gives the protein CASSTSPTVLGDEQYF.

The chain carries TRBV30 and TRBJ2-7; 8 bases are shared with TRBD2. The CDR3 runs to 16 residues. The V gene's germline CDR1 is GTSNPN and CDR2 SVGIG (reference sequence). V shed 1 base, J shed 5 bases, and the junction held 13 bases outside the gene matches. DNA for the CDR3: TGTGCCTGGAGTGCCCCCGGGACTAGTATTAGTGACGAGCAGTACTTC. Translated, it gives CAWSAPGTSISDEQYF.

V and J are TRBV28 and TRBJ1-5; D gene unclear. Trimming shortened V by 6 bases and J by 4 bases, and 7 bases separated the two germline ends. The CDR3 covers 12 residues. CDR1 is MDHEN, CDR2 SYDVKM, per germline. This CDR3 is CASRPLNQPQHF. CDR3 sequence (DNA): TGTGCCAGCAGGCCTCTTAATCAGCCCCAGCATTTT.

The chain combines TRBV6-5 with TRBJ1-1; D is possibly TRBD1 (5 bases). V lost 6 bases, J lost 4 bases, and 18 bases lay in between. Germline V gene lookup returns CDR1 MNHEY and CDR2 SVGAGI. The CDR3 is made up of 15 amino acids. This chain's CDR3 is CASSSPAGTATEAFF. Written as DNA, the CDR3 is TGTGCCAGCAGCTCTCCGGCCGGGACGGCCACTGAAGCTTTCTTT.

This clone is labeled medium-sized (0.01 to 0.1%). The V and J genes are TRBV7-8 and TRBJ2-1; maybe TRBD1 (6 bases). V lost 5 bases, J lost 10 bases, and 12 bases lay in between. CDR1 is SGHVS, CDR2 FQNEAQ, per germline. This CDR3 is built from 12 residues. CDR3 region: CASSPSGQEQFF. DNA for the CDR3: TGTGCCAGCAGCCCCTCAGGACAGGAGCAGTTCTTC.

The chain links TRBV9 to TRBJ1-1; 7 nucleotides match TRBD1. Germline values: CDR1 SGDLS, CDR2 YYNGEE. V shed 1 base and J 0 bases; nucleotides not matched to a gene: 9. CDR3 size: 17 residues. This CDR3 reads CASSVQPGQNMNTEAFF. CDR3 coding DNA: TGTGCCAGCAGCGTACAACCGGGACAGAATATGAACACTGAAGCTTTCTTT.

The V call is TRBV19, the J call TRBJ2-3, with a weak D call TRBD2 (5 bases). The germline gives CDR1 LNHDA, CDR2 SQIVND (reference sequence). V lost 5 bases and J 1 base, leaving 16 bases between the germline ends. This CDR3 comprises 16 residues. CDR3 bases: TGTGCCAGTAGTGCCGAGAGGGCAGCGGGCACAGATACGCAGTATTTT. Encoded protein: CASSAERAAGTDTQYF.

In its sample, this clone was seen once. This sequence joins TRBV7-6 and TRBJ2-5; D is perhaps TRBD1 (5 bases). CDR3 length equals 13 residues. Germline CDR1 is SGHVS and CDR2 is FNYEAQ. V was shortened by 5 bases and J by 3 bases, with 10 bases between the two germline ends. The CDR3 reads CASSPDRKETQYF. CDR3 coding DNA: TGTGCCAGCAGCCCTGACAGAAAAGAGACCCAGTACTTC.

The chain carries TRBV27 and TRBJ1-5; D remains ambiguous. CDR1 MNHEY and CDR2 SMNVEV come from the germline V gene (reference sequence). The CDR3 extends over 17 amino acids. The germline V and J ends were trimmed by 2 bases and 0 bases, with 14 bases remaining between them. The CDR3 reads CASSLSLGSLSNQPQHF. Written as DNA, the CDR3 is TGTGCCAGCAGTTTAAGCCTTGGCAGCCTTAGCAATCAGCCCCAGCATTTT.

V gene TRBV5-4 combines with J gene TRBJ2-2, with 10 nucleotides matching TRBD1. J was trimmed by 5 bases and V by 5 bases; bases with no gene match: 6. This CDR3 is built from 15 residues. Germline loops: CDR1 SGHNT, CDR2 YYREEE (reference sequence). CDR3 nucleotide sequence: TGTGCCAGCAGTTCTGGGACAGGGGAGACCGGGGAGCTGTTTTTT. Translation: CASSSGTGETGELFF. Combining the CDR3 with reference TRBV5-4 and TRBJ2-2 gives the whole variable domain ETGVTQSPTHLIKTRGQQVTLRCSSQSGHNTVSWYQQALGQGPQFIFQYYREEENGRGNFPPRFSGLQFPNYSSELNVNALELDDSALYLCASSSGTGETGELFFGEGSRLTVL.

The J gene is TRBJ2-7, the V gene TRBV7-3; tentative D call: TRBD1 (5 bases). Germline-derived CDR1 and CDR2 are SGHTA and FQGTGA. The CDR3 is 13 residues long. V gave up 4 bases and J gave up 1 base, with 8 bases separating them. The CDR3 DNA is TGTGCCAGCAGCTACAGGAGATCCTACGAGCAGTACTTC. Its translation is CASSYRRSYEQYF. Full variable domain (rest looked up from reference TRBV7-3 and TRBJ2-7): GAGVSQTPSNKVTEKGKYVELRCDPISGHTALYWYRQSLGQGPEFLIYFQGTGAADDSGLPNDRFFAVRPEGSVSTLKIQRTERGDSAVYLCASSYRRSYEQYFGPGTRLTVT.

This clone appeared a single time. The CDR3 DNA reads TGCGCCAGCAGCTTCGGGCCCCAATTAAATCAGCCCCAGCATTTT. Protein sequence: CASSFGPQLNQPQHF. This rearrangement joins TRBV5-1 to TRBJ1-5; D remains unclear. Per the germline V gene, CDR1 is SGHRS and CDR2 is YFSETQ. Between the trimmed V and J ends, which lost 2 bases and 4 bases, there was a span of 13 bases. The CDR3 loop spans 15 amino acids.

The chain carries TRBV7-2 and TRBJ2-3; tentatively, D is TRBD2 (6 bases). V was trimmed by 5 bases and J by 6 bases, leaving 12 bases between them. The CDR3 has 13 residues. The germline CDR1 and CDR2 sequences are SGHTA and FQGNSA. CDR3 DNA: TGTGCCAGCAGCCCCGGGACTGTCGATACGCAGTATTTT. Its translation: CASSPGTVDTQYF. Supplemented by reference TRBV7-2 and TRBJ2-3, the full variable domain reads GAGVSQSPSNKVTEKGKDVELRCDPISGHTALYWYRQSLGQGLEFLIYFQGNSAPDKSGLPSDRFSAERTGGSVSTLTIQRTQQEDSAVYLCASSPGTVDTQYFGPGTRLTVL.

Written as DNA, the CDR3 is TGTGCCACCAGCAGAGCGCCGGTCGGTAATGAGCAGTTCTTC. This encodes CATSRAPVGNEQFF. The chain recombines TRBV15 with TRBJ2-1; D is unresolved. V lost 1 base, J lost 7 bases, and 11 bases lay in between. This CDR3 has 14 residues. The germline V gene encodes CDR1 LNHNV and CDR2 YYDKDF (reference sequence).

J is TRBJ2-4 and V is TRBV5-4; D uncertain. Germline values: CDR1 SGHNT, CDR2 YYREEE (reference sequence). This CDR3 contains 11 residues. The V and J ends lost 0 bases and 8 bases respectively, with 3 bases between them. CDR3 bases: TGTGCCAGCAGCTTGGGGGACATTCAGTACTTC. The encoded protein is CASSLGDIQYF.

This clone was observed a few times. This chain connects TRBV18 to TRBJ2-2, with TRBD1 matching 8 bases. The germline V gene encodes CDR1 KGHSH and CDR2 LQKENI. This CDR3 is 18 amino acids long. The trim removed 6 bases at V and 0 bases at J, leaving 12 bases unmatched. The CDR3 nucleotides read TGTGCCAGCTCCCCCGTCTCAGGGGGCGCGGCGAACACCGGGGAGCTGTTTTTT. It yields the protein CASSPVSGGAANTGELFF.

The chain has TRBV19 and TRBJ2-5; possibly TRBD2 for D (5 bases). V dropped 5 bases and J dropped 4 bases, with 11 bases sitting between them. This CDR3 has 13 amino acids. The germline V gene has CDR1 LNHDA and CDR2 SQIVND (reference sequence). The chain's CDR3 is CASSLRAGETQYF. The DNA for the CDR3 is TGTGCCAGTAGTCTGAGGGCCGGAGAGACCCAGTACTTC.

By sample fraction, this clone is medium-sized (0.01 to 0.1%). The CDR3 sequence is CASAPIAVEETQYF. In DNA form, the CDR3 reads TGTGCCAGCGCTCCTATTGCCGTGGAAGAGACCCAGTACTTC. The genes are TRBV2 and TRBJ2-5; D remains ambiguous. Germline CDR1 SNHLY, CDR2 FYNNEI. The CDR3 covers 14 residues. V lost 8 bases to trimming and J lost 3 bases, with 16 bases between them.

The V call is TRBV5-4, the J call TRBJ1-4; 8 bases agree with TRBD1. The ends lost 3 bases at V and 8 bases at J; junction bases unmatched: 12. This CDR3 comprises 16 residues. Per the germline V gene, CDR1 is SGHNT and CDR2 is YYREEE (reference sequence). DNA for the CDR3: TGTGCCAGCAGCTCGAACGACAGGGGCGGGCGAGAAAAACTGTTTTTT. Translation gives CASSSNDRGGREKLFF.

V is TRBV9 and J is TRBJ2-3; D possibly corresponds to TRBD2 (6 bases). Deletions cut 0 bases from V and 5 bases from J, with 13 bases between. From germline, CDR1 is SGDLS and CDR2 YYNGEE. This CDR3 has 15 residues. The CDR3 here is CASSVVGTQLDTQYF. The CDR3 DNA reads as TGTGCCAGCAGCGTAGTGGGGACTCAGTTAGATACGCAGTATTTT.